These 10 T cell receptor beta chains were sequenced from one sample in a study of CD8+CD57+ T cells in acquired aplastic anemia. Genomic DNA constituted the template upon which TCR beta VDJ and CDR3 profiling was performed. One entry per CDR3 protein results from TCRdb running MiXCR on the reads. The sample has approximately 150,000 distinct CDR3 sequences, around 47% seen once; the top ten hold 3.2%. Before being chosen for sequencing, patients had shown CD8+CD57+ cell expansion by flow cytometry. Sequencing was done on a sample of sorted CD4+, CD8+, or CD8+CD57+ T cells (not recorded which) from PBMCs. These receptors all come from a human donor with aplastic anemia.

This clonotype was seen more than once but under ten times. A much larger clone lies one base from this, so it may be a read error. This chain uses TRBV20-1 with TRBJ1-5, with D perhaps matching TRBD1 (6 bases). Germline V gene lookup returns CDR1 DFQATT and CDR2 SNEGSKA (reference sequence). CDR3 length: 13 amino acids. CDR3 residues: CSAHRDNNPPQHF. CDR3 DNA: TGCAGTGCTCACCGGGACAACAATCCGCCCCAGCATTTT.

At least ten counts were recorded for this clonotype. The chain links TRBV19 to TRBJ1-6; unclear D gene. V lost 9 bases and J lost 4, with 16 bases in between. CDR3 length: 15 residues. The germline CDR1 and CDR2 sequences are LNHDA and SQIVND (reference sequence). CDR3: CASRLATRYNSPLHF. For the CDR3, the DNA is TGTGCCAGCCGCTTGGCTACACGGTATAATTCACCCCTCCACTTT.

At least ten counts were recorded for this clonotype. This chain connects TRBV7-2 to TRBJ2-7; TRBD1 is a possible D gene (6 bases). V was cut by 5 bases and J by 2 bases, with 13 bases left in between. CDR3 size: 14 residues. Germline V gene lookup returns CDR1 SGHTA and CDR2 FQGNSA. The CDR3 loop reads CASSPQQGTYEQYF. The CDR3, as DNA: TGTGCCAGCAGCCCACAACAGGGCACCTACGAGCAGTACTTC.

There are a few counts of this clonotype. V usage is TRBV25-1 and J usage is TRBJ1-2; D is undetermined. The CDR3 runs 13 residues. Trimming pared 6 bases from V and 2 bases from J, leaving 10 bases between. Germline values: CDR1 MGHDK, CDR2 SYGVNS. The CDR3 reads CASSLGINYGYTF. The CDR3 DNA sequence: TGTGCCAGCAGCCTCGGGATCAACTATGGCTACACCTTC.

The chain couples TRBV15 to TRBJ2-7, with D tentatively TRBD1 (6 bases). Between the trimmed V and J ends, which lost 1 base and 5 bases, there was a span of 12 bases. In germline, CDR1 is LNHNV, CDR2 YYDKDF (reference sequence). This CDR3 spans 14 amino acids. The CDR3: CATSRAPGTNEQYV. DNA of the CDR3: TGTGCCACCAGCAGAGCCCCCGGGACAAACGAGCAGTACGTC.

Details on this clonotype: This may be a read error, as it is one base from a much larger clone. The chain carries TRBV4-2 and TRBJ2-7, with D possibly matching TRBD2 (6 bases). This CDR3 has 14 residues. Germline V gene data show CDR1 as LGHNA and CDR2 as YNFKEQ. The CDR3 protein is CASRQDVGGPEQYF. The CDR3 nucleotides are TGTGCCAGCCGCCAAGATGTCGGGGGACCCGAGCAGTACTTC.

This clonotype has at least ten counts. At one end, the junction sequence differs from germline, possibly due to a read error. The chain carries TRBV6-1 and TRBJ1-5, with unresolved D. Germline CDR1 reads MNHNS; CDR2 reads SASEGT. The CDR3 is 13 residues long. CDR3 in DNA: TGTGCCAGCTCGGCCGTTAGCGATCAGCCCCAGCATTTT. Its translation: CASSAVSDQPQHF.

This sequence joins TRBV4-1 and TRBJ1-1; D is uncertain. Trimming took 2 bases from V and 1 from J, leaving 8 bases between them. In germline, CDR1 is MGHRA, CDR2 YSYEKL. The CDR3 consists of 14 residues. The CDR3 spells CASSQSNGNTEAFF. CDR3 sequence (DNA): TGCGCCAGCAGCCAAAGTAACGGGAACACTGAAGCTTTCTTT.

J is TRBJ2-3 and V is TRBV7-6, with 9 nucleotides matching TRBD2. This CDR3 region has 18 residues. With 0 bases clipped from V and 0 bases from J, the junction kept 7 bases outside the gene matches. The germline V gene encodes CDR1 SGHVS and CDR2 FNYEAQ. CDR3 protein: CASSLAASGAPSTDTQYF. For the CDR3, the DNA is TGTGCCAGCAGCTTAGCCGCTAGCGGGGCCCCTAGCACAGATACGCAGTATTTT.

The chain is built from TRBV6-1 and TRBJ1-2, with D possibly TRBD1 on 5 matching bases. Germline-derived CDR1 and CDR2 are MNHNS and SASEGT. Trimming cost V 4 bases and J 5 bases, with 14 bases left between them. The CDR3 is 14 amino acids. CDR3 in DNA: TGTGCCAGCAGTGGAATGGGACGGAATTATGGCTACACCTTC. The encoded protein is CASSGMGRNYGYTF.